This TCR beta chain came from a study of T cells in Graves' hyperthyroidism and ophthalmopathy. For the study at large: The authors collected peripheral blood at initial diagnosis, before any treatment.

Germline assignment: CDR1 LNHDA and CDR2 SQIVND (reference sequence). The CDR3 contains 14 residues. Deletions cut 7 bases from V and 5 bases from J, with 14 bases between. Patients were excluded for uncontrolled infection, other autoimmune disease, pregnancy or lactation. Clinical symptoms, serum thyroxine and TRAb, thyroid ultrasound and orbital computed tomography were used for the diagnoses. The authors took PBMCs from over 8.5 ml fresh peripheral blood. This clonotype turned up a few times. Amplification targeted TCR beta CDR3 regions from RNA transcripts. RT-PCR in the first round (using the HTBI primer set) targeted the TCR CDR3. From the multiplex PCR reads, TCRdb called clonotypes with MiXCR, one entry per CDR3 protein. This sample has about 370,000 distinct CDR3 sequences; around 15% occur once, and the top ten carry under 25%.

The clonotype was recovered from an older woman with Graves' ophthalmopathy. The V call is TRBV19, the J call TRBJ2-2; D is perhaps TRBD2 (6 bases). The specimen was blood. The CDR3 region is CASTLGGRTGELFF. The CDR3 nucleotides are TGTGCCAGTACACTCGGGGGAAGGACCGGGGAGCTGTTTTTT.